This T cell receptor (beta chain) is drawn from a study of cytomegalovirus exposure and HLA in healthy donors. This PCR relied on a set of 60 Vbeta primers and 13 Jbeta primers. Sequenced by immunoSEQ multiplex PCR; TCRdb stores in-frame clones only, minus some. The sample yields 150,000 to 200,000 clones, more than 60% seen once. CDR3 size: 13 residues. Trimming took off 1 base at V and 1 base at J, with 4 bases between the two ends. CDR1 and CDR2 (germline): SEHNR, FQNEAQ (reference sequence). A note on this clone: Its antigen is undetermined.

General study points: Most of the TCR beta V segments (in an earlier analysis) were productive either about 87% or about 30% of the time. As a later analysis showed, several of the most significant clusters appeared to be linked to common viral pathogens.

This clonotype was sampled from a woman in her 40s in good health and CMV-seropositive. This sequence joins TRBV7-9 and TRBJ1-1; D is unclear. Sequencing was carried out using PBMCs. The CDR3 spells CASSLDRNTEAFF. In DNA, the CDR3 is TGTGCCAGCAGCTTAGATAGGAACACTGAAGCTTTCTTT.